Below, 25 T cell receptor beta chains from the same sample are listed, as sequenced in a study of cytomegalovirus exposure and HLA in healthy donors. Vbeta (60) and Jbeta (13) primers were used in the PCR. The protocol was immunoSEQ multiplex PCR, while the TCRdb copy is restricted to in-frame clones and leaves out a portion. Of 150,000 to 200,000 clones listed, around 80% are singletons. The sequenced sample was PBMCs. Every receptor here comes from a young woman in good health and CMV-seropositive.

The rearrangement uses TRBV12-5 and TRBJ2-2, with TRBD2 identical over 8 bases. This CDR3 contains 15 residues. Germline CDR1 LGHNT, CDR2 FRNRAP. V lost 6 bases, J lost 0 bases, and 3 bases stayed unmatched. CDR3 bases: TGTGCTAGTGGCCGGGGGGGGGCGAACACCGGGGAGCTGTTTTTT. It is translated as CASGRGGANTGELFF.

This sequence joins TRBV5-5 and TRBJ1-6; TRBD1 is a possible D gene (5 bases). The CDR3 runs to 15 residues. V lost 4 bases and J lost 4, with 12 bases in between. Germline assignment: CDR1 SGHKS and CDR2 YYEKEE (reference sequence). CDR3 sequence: CASSPRTRYNSPLHF. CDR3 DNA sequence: TGTGCCAGCAGCCCCCGGACAAGATATAATTCACCCCTCCACTTT.

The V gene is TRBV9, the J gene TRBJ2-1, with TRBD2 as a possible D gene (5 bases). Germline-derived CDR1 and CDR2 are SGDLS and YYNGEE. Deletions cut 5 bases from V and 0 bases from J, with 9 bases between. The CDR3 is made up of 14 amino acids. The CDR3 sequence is CASSSVGSYNEQFF. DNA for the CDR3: TGTGCCAGCAGTAGCGTTGGCTCCTACAATGAGCAGTTCTTC.

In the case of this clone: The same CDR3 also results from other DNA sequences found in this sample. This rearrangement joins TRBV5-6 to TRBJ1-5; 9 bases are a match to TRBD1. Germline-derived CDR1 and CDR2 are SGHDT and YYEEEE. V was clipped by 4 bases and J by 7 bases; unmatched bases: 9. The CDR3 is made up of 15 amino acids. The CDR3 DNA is TGTGCCAGCAGCCCTGGGACAGGGAGAGGGCAGCCCCAGCATTTT. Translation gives CASSPGTGRGQPQHF.

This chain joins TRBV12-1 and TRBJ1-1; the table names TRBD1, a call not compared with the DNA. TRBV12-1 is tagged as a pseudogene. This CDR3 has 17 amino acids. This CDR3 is CASSFGRWGQTNTEAFF. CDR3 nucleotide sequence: TGTGCCAGCAGCTTCGGCAGGTGGGGACAGACAAACACTGAAGCTTTCTTT.

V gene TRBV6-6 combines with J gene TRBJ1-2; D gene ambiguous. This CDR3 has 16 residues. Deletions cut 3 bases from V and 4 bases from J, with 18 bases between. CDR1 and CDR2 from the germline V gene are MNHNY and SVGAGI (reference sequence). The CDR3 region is CASSYIGGGLAYGYTF. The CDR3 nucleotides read TGTGCCAGCAGTTATATTGGTGGAGGGTTGGCCTATGGCTACACCTTC.

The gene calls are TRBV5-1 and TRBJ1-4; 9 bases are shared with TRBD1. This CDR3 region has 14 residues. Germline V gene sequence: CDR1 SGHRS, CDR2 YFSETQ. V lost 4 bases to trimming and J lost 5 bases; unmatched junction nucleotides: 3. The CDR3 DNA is TGCGCCAGCAGCCACAGGGGGCCGAATGAAAAACTGTTTTTT. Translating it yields CASSHRGPNEKLFF.

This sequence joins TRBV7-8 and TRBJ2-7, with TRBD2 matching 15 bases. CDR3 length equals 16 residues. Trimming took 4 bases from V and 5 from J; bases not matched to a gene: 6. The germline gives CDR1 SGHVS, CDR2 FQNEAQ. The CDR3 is CASSSLGLAGGHEQYV. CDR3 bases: TGTGCCAGCAGCTCCCTGGGACTAGCGGGGGGACACGAGCAGTACGTC.

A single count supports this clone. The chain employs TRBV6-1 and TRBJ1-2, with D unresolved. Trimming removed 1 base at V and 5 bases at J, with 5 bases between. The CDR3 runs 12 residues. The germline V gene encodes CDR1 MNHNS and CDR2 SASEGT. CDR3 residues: CASSEGLYGYTF. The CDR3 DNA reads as TGTGCCAGCAGTGAAGGACTATATGGCTACACCTTC.

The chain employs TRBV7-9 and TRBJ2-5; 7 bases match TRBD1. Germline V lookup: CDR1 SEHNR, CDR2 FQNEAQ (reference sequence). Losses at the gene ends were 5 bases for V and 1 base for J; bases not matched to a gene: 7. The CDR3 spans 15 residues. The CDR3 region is CASSSPRDSQETQYF. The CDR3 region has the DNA TGTGCCAGCAGCAGCCCACGGGACAGCCAAGAGACCCAGTACTTC.

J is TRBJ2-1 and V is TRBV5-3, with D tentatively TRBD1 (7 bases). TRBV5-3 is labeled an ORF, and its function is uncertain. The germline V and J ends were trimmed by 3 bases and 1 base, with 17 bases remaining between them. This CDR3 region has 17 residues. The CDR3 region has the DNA TGTGCCAGAAGCTCCCCGGCCAGGGGGGAGTCCTACAATGAGCAGTTCTTC. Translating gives CARSSPARGESYNEQFF.

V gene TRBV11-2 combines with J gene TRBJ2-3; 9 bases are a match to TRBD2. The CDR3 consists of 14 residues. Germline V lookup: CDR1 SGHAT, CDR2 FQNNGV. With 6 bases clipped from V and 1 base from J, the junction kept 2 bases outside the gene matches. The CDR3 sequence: CASRIAGGTDTQYF. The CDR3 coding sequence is TGTGCCAGCAGAATAGCGGGGGGCACAGATACGCAGTATTTT.

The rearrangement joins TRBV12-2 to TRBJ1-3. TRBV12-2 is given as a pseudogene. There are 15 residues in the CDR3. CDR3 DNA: TGTGCAAGTCGCCGGAGGGTAAGGACTGGAAACACCATATATTTT. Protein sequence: CASRRRVRTGNTIYF.

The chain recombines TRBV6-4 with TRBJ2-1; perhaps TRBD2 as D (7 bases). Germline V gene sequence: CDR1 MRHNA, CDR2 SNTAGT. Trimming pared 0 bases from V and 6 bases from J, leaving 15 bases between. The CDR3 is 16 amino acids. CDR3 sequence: CASSDSGGAGGNEQFF. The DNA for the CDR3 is TGTGCCAGCAGTGACTCAGGGGGGGCCGGGGGCAATGAGCAGTTCTTC.

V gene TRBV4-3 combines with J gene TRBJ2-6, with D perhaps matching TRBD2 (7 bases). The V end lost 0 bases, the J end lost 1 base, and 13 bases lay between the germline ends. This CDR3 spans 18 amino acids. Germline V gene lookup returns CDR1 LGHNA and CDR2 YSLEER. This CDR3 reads CASSQDRGALSGANVLTF. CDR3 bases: TGCGCCAGCAGCCAAGATCGGGGGGCGCTTTCTGGGGCCAACGTCCTGACTTTC.

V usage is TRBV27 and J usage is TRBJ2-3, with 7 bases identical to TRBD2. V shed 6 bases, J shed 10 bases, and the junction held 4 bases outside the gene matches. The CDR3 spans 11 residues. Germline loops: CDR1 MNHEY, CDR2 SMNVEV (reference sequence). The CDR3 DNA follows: TGTGCCAGCAGAACTAGCGTGGCGCAGTATTTT. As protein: CASRTSVAQYF.

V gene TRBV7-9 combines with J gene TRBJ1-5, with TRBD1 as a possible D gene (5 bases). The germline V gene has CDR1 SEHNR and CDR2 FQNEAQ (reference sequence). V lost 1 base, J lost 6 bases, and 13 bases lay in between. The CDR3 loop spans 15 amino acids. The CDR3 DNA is TGTGCCAGCAGCTTAGGCCAGGGTAAAACTCAGCCCCAGCATTTT. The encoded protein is CASSLGQGKTQPQHF.

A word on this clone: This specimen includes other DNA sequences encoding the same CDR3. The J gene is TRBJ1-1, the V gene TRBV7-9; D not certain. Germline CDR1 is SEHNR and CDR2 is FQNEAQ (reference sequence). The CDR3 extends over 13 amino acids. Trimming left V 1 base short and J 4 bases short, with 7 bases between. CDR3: CASSLGGGTEAFF. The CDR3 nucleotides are TGTGCCAGCAGCTTAGGTGGCGGCACTGAAGCTTTCTTT.

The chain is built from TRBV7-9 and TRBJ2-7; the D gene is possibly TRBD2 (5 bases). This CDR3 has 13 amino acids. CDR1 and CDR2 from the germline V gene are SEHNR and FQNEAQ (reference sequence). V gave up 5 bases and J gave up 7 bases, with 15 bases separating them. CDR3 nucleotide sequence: TGTGCCAGCAGCCCCATGGCTAGCCTTGAGCAGTACTTC. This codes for CASSPMASLEQYF. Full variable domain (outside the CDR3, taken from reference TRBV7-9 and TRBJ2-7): DTGVSQNPRHKITKRGQNVTFRCDPISEHNRLYWYRQTLGQGPEFLTYFQNEAQLEKSRLLSDRFSAERPKGSFSTLEIQRTEQGDSAMYLCASSPMASLEQYFGPGTRLTVT.

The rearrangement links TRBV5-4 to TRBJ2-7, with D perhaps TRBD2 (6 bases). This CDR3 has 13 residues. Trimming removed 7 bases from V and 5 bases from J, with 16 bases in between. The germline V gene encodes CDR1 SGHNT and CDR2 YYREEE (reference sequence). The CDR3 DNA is TGTGCCAGCTGTAGGAGGGGTTCCGACGAGCAGTACTTC. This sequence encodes CASCRRGSDEQYF. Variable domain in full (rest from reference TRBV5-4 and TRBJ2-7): ETGVTQSPTHLIKTRGQQVTLRCSSQSGHNTVSWYQQALGQGPQFIFQYYREEENGRGNFPPRFSGLQFPNYSSELNVNALELDDSALYLCASCRRGSDEQYFGPGTRLTVT.

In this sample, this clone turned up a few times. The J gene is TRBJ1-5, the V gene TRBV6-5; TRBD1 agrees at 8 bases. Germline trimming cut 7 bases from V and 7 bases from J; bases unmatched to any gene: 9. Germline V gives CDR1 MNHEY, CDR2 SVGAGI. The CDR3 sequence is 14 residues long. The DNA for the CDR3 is TGTGCCAGCACGGCTACACAGGGGGGGCAGCCCCAGCATTTT. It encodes CASTATQGGQPQHF.

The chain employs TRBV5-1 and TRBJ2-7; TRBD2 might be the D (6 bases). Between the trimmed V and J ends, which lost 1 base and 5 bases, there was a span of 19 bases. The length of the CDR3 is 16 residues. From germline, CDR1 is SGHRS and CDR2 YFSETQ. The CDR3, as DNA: TGCGCCAGCAGCTTGTTTGGGGAGGAACAACCAGACGAGCAGTACTTC. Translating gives CASSLFGEEQPDEQYF.

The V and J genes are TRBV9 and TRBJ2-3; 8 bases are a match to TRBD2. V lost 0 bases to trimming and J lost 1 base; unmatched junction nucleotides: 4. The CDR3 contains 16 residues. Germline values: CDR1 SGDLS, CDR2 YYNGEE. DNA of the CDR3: TGTGCCAGCAGCGTAGATGCGGGGGGCGGCACAGATACGCAGTATTTT. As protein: CASSVDAGGGTDTQYF.

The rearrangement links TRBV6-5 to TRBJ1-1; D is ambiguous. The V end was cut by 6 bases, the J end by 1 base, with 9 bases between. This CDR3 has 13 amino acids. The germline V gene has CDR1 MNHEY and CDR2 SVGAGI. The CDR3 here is CASSLLENTEAFF. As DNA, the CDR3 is TGTGCCAGCAGCCTATTAGAGAACACTGAAGCTTTCTTT.

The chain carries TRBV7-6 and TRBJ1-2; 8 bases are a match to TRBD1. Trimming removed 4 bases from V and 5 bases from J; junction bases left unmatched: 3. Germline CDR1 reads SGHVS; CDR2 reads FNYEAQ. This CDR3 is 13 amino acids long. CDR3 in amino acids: CASSSDRGYGYTF. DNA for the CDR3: TGTGCCAGCAGCTCCGACAGGGGTTATGGCTACACCTTC.